One sample yielded the 32 T cell receptor beta chains listed below, sequenced in a study of shared clonotypes between healthy human individuals. Measured with immunoSEQ multiplex PCR; TCRdb has only the in-frame clones, and not every one. The table lists some 1.1 million clones, roughly 77% of them singletons. Specimen: memory CD4+ T cells from PBMCs. Specified subset: CD45RA-negative fraction. These receptors all stem from a man between 18 and 29 years old in good health. Some clones in this sample may be carry-over from other donors' samples.

This chain uses TRBV5-4 with TRBJ2-1; D ambiguous. Trimming took 4 bases from V and 6 from J, leaving 5 bases between them. The CDR3 runs to 11 residues. Germline-derived CDR1 and CDR2 are SGHNT and YYREEE (reference sequence). This chain's CDR3 is CASSPRNEQFF. DNA of the CDR3: TGTGCCAGCAGCCCCCGCAATGAGCAGTTCTTC.

The chain recombines TRBV5-1 with TRBJ1-1, with D tentatively TRBD1 (5 bases). Trimming left V 3 bases short and J 2 bases short, with 11 bases between. From germline, CDR1 is SGHRS and CDR2 YFSETQ. CDR3 length equals 14 residues. CDR3 bases: TGCGCCAGCAGCTCCGACGGGGCTAACACTGAAGCTTTCTTT. Translation: CASSSDGANTEAFF.

This clone has a handful of counts. The chain uses TRBV6-5 and TRBJ1-5, with no clear D. CDR3 length: 15 amino acids. With 5 bases removed from V and 7 bases from J, the gap between germline ends came to 18 bases. The germline V gene has CDR1 MNHEY and CDR2 SVGAGI. This chain's CDR3 is CASSPEKGRRQPQHF. CDR3 coding DNA: TGTGCCAGCAGTCCCGAAAAGGGAAGGCGGCAGCCCCAGCATTTT.

This rearrangement joins TRBV4-3 to TRBJ1-2, with 7 positions matching TRBD1. CDR3 size: 15 residues. Germline values: CDR1 LGHNA, CDR2 YSLEER. V was pared by 1 base and J by 8 bases, with 10 bases of the junction left unmatched. CDR3 sequence reads: CASSQARGGAVGYTF. In nucleotides, the CDR3 is TGCGCCAGCAGCCAAGCTCGAGGGGGCGCGGTAGGCTACACCTTC.

This clone was recorded only once. This chain joins TRBV7-7 and TRBJ2-7; 11 bases align to TRBD1. Germline trimming cut 5 bases from V and 7 bases from J; bases unmatched to any gene: 4. Germline V gene lookup returns CDR1 SSHAT and CDR2 FNYEAQ (reference sequence). CDR3 length equals 13 residues. The CDR3 protein is CASSPGTGGEQYF. CDR3 coding DNA: TGTGCCAGCAGCCCCGGGACAGGGGGTGAGCAGTACTTC.

The CDR3 sequence is CASSLGLAGGSSDTQYF. CDR3 nucleotides: TGCGCCAGCAGCCTAGGACTAGCGGGCGGATCTTCGGATACGCAGTATTTT. The genes are TRBV5-1 and TRBJ2-3, with 11 bases matching TRBD2. The CDR3 runs 17 residues. Germline assignment: CDR1 SGHRS and CDR2 YFSETQ. The trim removed 4 bases at V and 6 bases at J, leaving 13 bases unmatched.

The rearrangement joins TRBV7-2 to TRBJ1-4; D is unresolved. This CDR3 has 14 residues. V was clipped by 4 bases and J by 7 bases, with 13 bases between them. CDR1 and CDR2 (germline): SGHTA, FQGNSA. CDR3 nucleotides: TGTGCCAGCAGCTCAATCAGACTCGGTGAAAAACTGTTTTTT. Its translation: CASSSIRLGEKLFF. Combining the CDR3 with reference TRBV7-2 and TRBJ1-4 gives the whole variable domain GAGVSQSPSNKVTEKGKDVELRCDPISGHTALYWYRQSLGQGLEFLIYFQGNSAPDKSGLPSDRFSAERTGGSVSTLTIQRTQQEDSAVYLCASSSIRLGEKLFFGSGTQLSVL.

V is TRBV19 and J is TRBJ2-5; D may match TRBD1 or TRBD2 (5 bases each). The germline gives CDR1 LNHDA, CDR2 SQIVND (reference sequence). The CDR3 sequence is 14 residues long. V was pared by 6 bases and J by 5 bases, with 16 bases between. CDR3 in DNA: TGTGCCAGTAGAGCAGGCAGGGAGCGGGAGACCCAGTACTTC. This gives the protein CASRAGRERETQYF.

With respect to this clone: A read error is likely here: a far larger clone is one base away. Additional DNA sequences in this sample encode the identical CDR3. The chain couples TRBV20-1 to TRBJ2-5, with a weak D call TRBD1 (6 bases). The CDR3 is made up of 11 amino acids. Germline CDR1 and CDR2: DFQATT and SNEGSKA (reference sequence). The DNA of the CDR3 is TGCAGCGGACAGTTAGGAGAGACCCAATACTTC. Translation: CSGQLGETQYF.

The chain joins TRBV11-2 to TRBJ1-1; D gene unclear. The length of the CDR3 is 15 residues. Germline V gives CDR1 SGHAT, CDR2 FQNNGV. V lost 5 bases, J lost 0 bases, and 13 bases lay in between. The CDR3 loop reads CASSVAGRLNTEAFF. CDR3 sequence (DNA): TGTGCCAGCAGCGTAGCGGGGAGGTTGAACACTGAAGCTTTCTTT.

The gene calls are TRBV25-1 and TRBJ1-6, with D perhaps TRBD1 (5 bases). The CDR3 length is 15 residues. Germline V gives CDR1 MGHDK, CDR2 SYGVNS. V lost 4 bases to trimming and J lost 5 bases, with 12 bases between them. The CDR3 region is CASSARGGNNSPLHF. The DNA for the CDR3 is TGTGCCAGCAGTGCCCGGGGGGGGAATAATTCACCCCTCCACTTT.

The genes are TRBV28 and TRBJ2-5; no reliable D call. The CDR3 is 15 amino acids. V was pared by 1 base and J by 2 bases, with 11 bases between. Germline V gives CDR1 MDHEN, CDR2 SYDVKM. CDR3 loop: CASSLSRTRQETQYF. The CDR3 nucleotides read TGTGCCAGCAGTTTATCCCGAACGCGGCAAGAGACCCAGTACTTC.

Here the CDR3 DNA reads TGCGCCAGCAGCACGGGACAGCTGAACTATGGCTACACCTTC. This translates into CASSTGQLNYGYTF. The rearrangement uses TRBV5-1 and TRBJ1-2; TRBD1 aligns across 7 bases. The V segment lost 4 bases and the J segment 2 bases; nucleotides outside the gene matches: 5. Germline lookup yields CDR1 SGHRS and CDR2 YFSETQ. CDR3 length: 14 amino acids.

The rearrangement uses TRBV28 and TRBJ2-5; TRBD2 is a possible D gene (7 bases). The J call could be wrong; TRBJ2-7 is a better fit for the DNA end. The CDR3 covers 16 residues. Germline values: CDR1 MDHEN, CDR2 SYDVKM. This CDR3 reads CASSFPSGQPTYEQYF. CDR3 bases: TGTGCCAGCAGTTTCCCTAGCGGACAGCCTACCTACGAGCAGTACTTC.

This clone has just one count. The V gene is TRBV19, the J gene TRBJ2-3, with 8 bases matching TRBD2. In germline, CDR1 is LNHDA, CDR2 SQIVND (reference sequence). The ends lost 3 bases at V and 6 bases at J; junction bases unmatched: 8. The CDR3 is 15 residues long. The CDR3 protein is CASSISGADLDTQYF. The CDR3 nucleotides are TGTGCCAGTAGTATTAGCGGGGCAGACCTGGATACGCAGTATTTT.

Of note for this clone: This may come from a read error, since a much larger clone is one base off. The CDR3 is CASSEQPNTEAFF. The CDR3 nucleotides are TGTGCCAGCAGTGAACAGCCGAACACTGAAGCTTTCTTT. The J gene is TRBJ1-1, the V gene TRBV25-1; D unclear. This CDR3 contains 13 residues. Trimming removed 2 bases from V and 1 base from J, with 5 bases in between. Germline V gives CDR1 MGHDK, CDR2 SYGVNS.

The V call is TRBV9, the J call TRBJ2-3, with TRBD2 matching over 12 bases. The CDR3 loop spans 16 amino acids. CDR1 and CDR2 from the germline V gene are SGDLS and YYNGEE. With V trimmed by 3 bases and J by 5 bases, 7 bases remained unmatched. The DNA for the CDR3 is TGTGCCAGCAGCGCTTCTGGGACTAGCGGGTTAGATACGCAGTATTTT. It specifies CASSASGTSGLDTQYF.

This CDR3 is CASSMRQGISTDTQYF. The CDR3 DNA reads as TGTGCCAGTAGTATGAGACAGGGGATAAGCACAGATACGCAGTATTTT. The chain recombines TRBV19 with TRBJ2-3; 8 nucleotides agree with TRBD1. The germline V gene encodes CDR1 LNHDA and CDR2 SQIVND (reference sequence). The V gene end was trimmed by 3 bases and the J gene end by 0 bases; junction bases not matched to a gene: 5. This CDR3 has 16 amino acids.

The CDR3 loop is CASSLQRGISGNTIYF. CDR3 in DNA: TGTGCCAGCAGTTTACAACGCGGGATCTCTGGAAACACCATATATTTT. This chain connects TRBV28 to TRBJ1-3; D is ambiguous. CDR3 size: 16 residues. Deletions cut 2 bases from V and 0 bases from J, with 11 bases between. Germline V lookup: CDR1 MDHEN, CDR2 SYDVKM.

This chain joins TRBV5-1 and TRBJ2-5; 7 bases align to TRBD2. From germline, CDR1 is SGHRS and CDR2 YFSETQ. The CDR3 sequence is 15 residues long. V was pared by 0 bases and J by 1 base, with 3 bases of the junction left unmatched. This CDR3 is CASSLEGGSQETQYF. The CDR3, as DNA: TGCGCCAGCAGCTTGGAGGGAGGGAGCCAAGAGACCCAGTACTTC.

The chain recombines TRBV28 with TRBJ1-4; D not certain. The CDR3 covers 16 residues. V was shortened by 1 base and J by 6 bases, with 15 bases between the two germline ends. Germline V gene data show CDR1 as MDHEN and CDR2 as SYDVKM. CDR3 nucleotides: TGTGCCAGCAGTTTATATGAACCGTTAAGTTATGAAAAACTGTTTTTT. Amino acid sequence: CASSLYEPLSYEKLFF. Filled out from reference TRBV28 and TRBJ1-4, the complete variable domain reads DVKVTQSSRYLVKRTGEKVFLECVQDMDHENMFWYRQDPGLGLRLIYFSYDVKMKEKGDIPEGYSVSREKKERFSLILESASTNQTSMYLCASSLYEPLSYEKLFFGSGTQLSVL.

At least ten counts were recorded for this clone. This chain connects TRBV10-2 to TRBJ2-7; the D gene is possibly TRBD2 (6 bases). This CDR3 has 17 amino acids. V was cut by 2 bases and J by 2 bases, with 19 bases left in between. Germline V gives CDR1 WSHSY, CDR2 SAAADI. CDR3 DNA sequence: TGCGCCAGCAGTGAGGCCCTGGGGTGGGCGGGAACCTACGAGCAGTACTTC. This gives the protein CASSEALGWAGTYEQYF.

This chain joins TRBV18 and TRBJ2-1, with 13 bases matching TRBD2. The CDR3 runs to 16 residues. Trimming at V came to 6 bases and at J to 7 bases, leaving 9 bases not matched to a gene. CDR1 and CDR2 from the germline V gene are KGHSH and LQKENI. For the CDR3, the DNA is TGTGCCAGCTCCCCCACGGGGACTAGCGGGACAAATGAGCAGTTCTTC. This encodes CASSPTGTSGTNEQFF. The full variable domain, in which reference TRBV18 and TRBJ2-1 provide the parts outside the CDR3, is NAGVMQNPRHLVRRRGQEARLRCSPMKGHSHVYWYRQLPEEGLKFMVYLQKENIIDESGMPKERFSAEFPKEGPSILRIQQVVRGDSAAYFCASSPTGTSGTNEQFFGPGTRLTVL.

V gene TRBV7-2 combines with J gene TRBJ2-7; TRBD2 aligns across 8 bases. Germline V gene data show CDR1 as SGHTA and CDR2 as FQGNSA. The ends lost 2 bases at V and 7 bases at J; junction bases unmatched: 13. The CDR3 consists of 16 residues. CDR3 in amino acids: CASSLYSVREGGEQYF. CDR3 bases: TGTGCCAGCAGCTTATATTCGGTCCGGGAGGGCGGGGAGCAGTACTTC.

The chain employs TRBV21-1 and TRBJ1-2. TRBV21-1 is flagged as a pseudogene. The CDR3 sequence is 18 residues long. The CDR3, as DNA: TGTGCCAGCAGCAAAAATGGGCCAGGGCGAGGGGCTAACTATGGCTACACCTTC. Translating it yields CASSKNGPGRGANYGYTF.

The chain links TRBV7-2 to TRBJ1-3, with D maybe TRBD1 (6 bases). Trimming pared 5 bases from V and 2 bases from J, leaving 10 bases between. This CDR3 comprises 14 residues. The germline CDR1 and CDR2 sequences are SGHTA and FQGNSA. The CDR3 is CASSQDSPGNTIYF. In DNA, the CDR3 is TGTGCCAGCAGCCAGGACAGCCCTGGAAACACCATATATTTT.

The rearrangement links TRBV27 to TRBJ2-7, with 13 bases identical to TRBD2. Per the germline V gene, CDR1 is MNHEY and CDR2 is SMNVEV (reference sequence). The CDR3 covers 17 residues. V shed 5 bases and J 2 bases; nucleotides not matched to a gene: 9. The CDR3 DNA reads as TGTGCCAGCAGTCCTAGGAAGACTAGCGGGAGGACCTACGAGCAGTACTTC. Translating it yields CASSPRKTSGRTYEQYF.

The gene calls are TRBV4-3 and TRBJ1-2; D is unresolved. This CDR3 comprises 14 residues. Germline V CDR1 and CDR2: LGHNA, YSLEER. Trimming took off 0 bases at V and 8 bases at J, with 13 bases between the two ends. CDR3 nucleotide sequence: TGCGCCAGCAGCCAAGATCTTTCACAGAGGGGCTACACCTTC. It specifies CASSQDLSQRGYTF.

The chain uses TRBV7-2 and TRBJ1-1, with D perhaps matching TRBD1 (6 bases). CDR3 length: 14 residues. The germline CDR1 and CDR2 sequences are SGHTA and FQGNSA. The V and J ends lost 2 bases and 3 bases respectively, with 10 bases between them. CDR3 sequence: CASSLTGQHTEAFF. The CDR3 bases are TGTGCCAGCAGCTTAACAGGGCAGCACACTGAAGCTTTCTTT.

The rearrangement uses TRBV5-4 and TRBJ1-6; no clear D. The V gene's germline CDR1 is SGHNT and CDR2 YYREEE (reference sequence). The CDR3 loop spans 18 amino acids. V was clipped by 0 bases and J by 2 bases, with 15 bases between them. The CDR3 reads CASSLDKGIVTYNSPLHF. CDR3 in DNA: TGTGCCAGCAGCTTGGACAAAGGGATAGTAACCTATAATTCACCCCTCCACTTT.

V usage is TRBV18 and J usage is TRBJ2-1; 8 bases are a match to TRBD2. V shed 2 bases and J 5 bases; nucleotides not matched to a gene: 5. Germline V gene data show CDR1 as KGHSH and CDR2 as LQKENI. The CDR3 spans 15 residues. The CDR3 loop is CASSPTSGSDNEQFF. The CDR3, as DNA: TGTGCCAGCTCACCAACGAGCGGGAGTGACAATGAGCAGTTCTTC.

This chain uses TRBV9 with TRBJ2-7; 7 bases map to TRBD1. The CDR3 spans 15 residues. The trim removed 4 bases at V and 4 bases at J, leaving 11 bases unmatched. Germline V gene lookup returns CDR1 SGDLS and CDR2 YYNGEE. For the CDR3, the DNA is TGTGCCAGCAGCCTTCAAGGGGGCTTTGGGTACGAGCAGTACTTC. The encoded protein is CASSLQGGFGYEQYF.